A single sample is the source of the 11 T cell receptor beta chains below, sequenced in a study of blood T cell repertoires in COVID-19. This table comes from immunoSEQ multiplex PCR, and its TCRdb copy is limited to in-frame clones, with some not included. Here the sample spans some 85,000 clones, 80% being singletons. Sequencing was carried out using peripheral blood. The receptors were gathered from a woman of 80 years or more with acute or convalescent COVID-19.

The sample holds a few counts of this clone. This CDR3 reads CAIRGTANTEAFF. The CDR3, as DNA: TGTGCCATCAGGGGGACAGCTAACACTGAAGCTTTCTTT. J is TRBJ1-1 and V is TRBV10-3; 7 positions agree with TRBD1. There are 13 residues in the CDR3. The junction had 3 bases not matched to a gene; V was cut back by 6 bases and J by 2 bases. Germline CDR1 ENHRY, CDR2 SYGVKD.

This clone came up once. The chain couples TRBV29-1 to TRBJ2-1; 7 nucleotides agree with TRBD2. This CDR3 has 12 residues. V gave up 7 bases and J gave up 7 bases; unmatched junction bases: 7. Germline CDR1 reads SQVTM; CDR2 reads ANQGSEA. The CDR3 loop is CSGSGRRNEQFF. The CDR3 nucleotides read TGCAGCGGGTCCGGGAGGAGAAATGAGCAGTTCTTC.

The rearrangement joins TRBV27 to TRBJ2-1, with 8 bases that match TRBD2. The CDR3 consists of 17 residues. CDR1 and CDR2 from the germline V gene are MNHEY and SMNVEV (reference sequence). V lost 4 bases and J lost 7; bases outside the gene matches: 15. The CDR3 region has the DNA TGTGCCAGCAGTTCCCCCGGTGGCGGGGGGCCTTCTAATGAGCAGTTCTTC. The encoded protein is CASSSPGGGGPSNEQFF.

This chain connects TRBV7-9 to TRBJ2-1, with 7 bases matching TRBD1. CDR3 size: 14 residues. Germline CDR1 and CDR2: SEHNR and FQNEAQ (reference sequence). Trimming cost V 5 bases and J 5 bases; bases outside gene matches: 6. This CDR3 is CASSPWDSNNEQFF. The CDR3 region has the DNA TGTGCCAGCAGCCCCTGGGACAGTAACAATGAGCAGTTCTTC.

The rearrangement uses TRBV3-1 (or the pseudogene TRBV3-2) and TRBJ1-1; 7 bases are shared with TRBD1. Germline V CDR1 and CDR2: LGHDT, YNNKEL (reference sequence). The CDR3 is made up of 17 amino acids. J lost 0 bases, V lost 1 base, and 8 bases had no gene match. CDR3 coding DNA: TGTGCCAGCAGCCAAGGGCCTCCGGGACAGATGAACACTGAAGCTTTCTTT. This gives the protein CASSQGPPGQMNTEAFF.

The CDR3 bases are TGTGCCAGCAGCCAAGATCTAGCGGGAGGCCAATCTTACAATGAGCAGTTCTTC. Translated, it gives CASSQDLAGGQSYNEQFF. This rearrangement joins TRBV3-1 (or the pseudogene TRBV3-2) to TRBJ2-1; TRBD2 aligns across 11 bases. This CDR3 spans 18 amino acids. CDR1 LGHDT and CDR2 YNNKEL come from the germline V gene (reference sequence). The V and J ends lost 0 bases and 4 bases, in that order; junction bases with no gene match: 8.

V usage is TRBV27 and J usage is TRBJ2-2, with D perhaps matching TRBD2 (5 bases). There are 16 residues in the CDR3. The ends were cut back, 2 bases at V and 4 bases at J, with 14 bases in the middle. Germline CDR1 reads MNHEY; CDR2 reads SMNVEV (reference sequence). The DNA for the CDR3 is TGTGCCAGCAGTTTAATGAGGGCGCCAGGCACCGGGGAGCTGTTTTTT. Residues: CASSLMRAPGTGELFF.

This clone was counted a single time. The V and J genes are TRBV7-9 and TRBJ2-1; 8 positions agree with TRBD1. There are 12 residues in the CDR3. Germline CDR1 SEHNR, CDR2 FQNEAQ (reference sequence). Germline trimming cut 5 bases from V and 8 bases from J; bases unmatched to any gene: 2. The CDR3: CASSAGGYEQFF. The DNA of the CDR3 is TGTGCCAGCAGCGCAGGGGGCTATGAGCAGTTCTTC.

In its sample, this clone was seen a few times. V usage is TRBV9 and J usage is TRBJ2-7, with TRBD2 identical over 7 bases. Per the germline V gene, CDR1 is SGDLS and CDR2 is YYNGEE. The CDR3 has 13 amino acids. J lost 5 bases, V lost 3 bases, and 5 bases had no gene match. The DNA of the CDR3 is TGTGCCAGCAGCGGCGGGAGTCTAAACGAGCAGTACTTC. As protein: CASSGGSLNEQYF.

Only one count was recorded for this clone. The V and J genes are TRBV19 and TRBJ1-5; no firm D call. The CDR3 is 13 amino acids. V was shortened by 4 bases and J by 7 bases, with 11 bases between the two germline ends. Per the germline V gene, CDR1 is LNHDA and CDR2 is SQIVND (reference sequence). For the CDR3, the DNA is TGTGCCAGTAGTACCCCCCCGGGGCAGCCCCAGCATTTT. It is translated as CASSTPPGQPQHF.

V and J are TRBV6-1 and TRBJ2-7, with 8 bases identical to TRBD2. The CDR3 sequence is 14 residues long. V lost 3 bases to trimming and J lost 3 bases; unmatched junction nucleotides: 4. Per germline, CDR1 MNHNS and CDR2 SASEGT. The DNA of the CDR3 is TGTGCCAGCAGTGATGGGACTAGAATCTACGAGCAGTACTTC. It codes for CASSDGTRIYEQYF.